Following are 10 T cell receptor beta chains from one sample sequenced in a study of cytomegalovirus exposure and HLA in healthy donors. 13 Jbeta primers and 60 Vbeta primers were used for the PCR. Sequencing was performed with immunoSEQ multiplex PCR; in TCRdb, only in-frame clones are kept and a portion is missing. The sample consists of around 110,000 clones, 60% to 80% of them appearing once. The sequencing input was PBMCs. Source of these receptors: a man younger than 35 in good health and CMV-seronegative.

The chain is built from TRBV6-6 and TRBJ1-6; TRBD1 might be the D (6 bases). The CDR3 length is 11 residues. The germline gives CDR1 MNHNY, CDR2 SVGAGI (reference sequence). V gave up 6 bases and J gave up 14 bases, with 11 bases separating them. This CDR3 reads CASRTRGTLHF. CDR3 DNA: TGTGCCAGCAGAACCAGGGGCACCCTCCACTTT.

This clone was picked up one time. This chain links TRBV11-2 with TRBJ2-7; D may be TRBD1 (6 bases). Germline V gives CDR1 SGHAT, CDR2 FQNNGV. The CDR3 is 14 amino acids. V gave up 6 bases and J gave up 3 bases, with 15 bases separating them. The CDR3 nucleotides are TGTGCCAGCAGGCAGCCGGGGACAAACTACGAGCAGTACTTC. Residues: CASRQPGTNYEQYF.

The CDR3 nucleotides are TGTGCCAGTAGTTCTCACTTTTCCGGGACTAGCGGGGGAACTTACGAGCAGTACTTC. Translation gives CASSSHFSGTSGGTYEQYF. V usage is TRBV19 and J usage is TRBJ2-7; TRBD2 aligns across 14 bases. V lost 5 bases, J lost 4 bases, and 16 bases stayed unmatched. The CDR3 covers 19 residues. CDR1 is LNHDA, CDR2 SQIVND, per germline (reference sequence).

The chain couples TRBV2 to TRBJ2-3; TRBD1 agrees at 7 bases. The CDR3 is 14 residues long. The V and J ends lost 8 bases and 1 base, in that order; junction bases with no gene match: 6. Germline CDR1 is SNHLY and CDR2 is FYNNEI. The CDR3 DNA follows: TGTGCCAGCGTGGCAGGGGGTCGCACAGATACGCAGTATTTT. Its translation: CASVAGGRTDTQYF.

Concerning this clone: Other DNA variants within this sample encode the same CDR3. The chain employs TRBV19 and TRBJ2-3, with D uncertain. CDR3 length: 12 amino acids. V was shortened by 4 bases and J by 2 bases, with 4 bases between the two germline ends. Germline V CDR1 and CDR2: LNHDA, SQIVND (reference sequence). The CDR3 reads CASSTYTDTQYF. CDR3 coding DNA: TGTGCCAGTAGTACCTACACAGATACGCAGTATTTT.

CDR3 bases: TGTGCCAGCAGCCCCAGCGGCTCCTACGAGCAGTACTTC. It codes for CASSPSGSYEQYF. The gene calls are TRBV11-3 and TRBJ2-7; TRBD2 is a possible D gene (5 bases). There are 13 residues in the CDR3. Germline loops: CDR1 SGHNT, CDR2 YENEEA. V dropped 5 bases and J dropped 0 bases, with 8 bases sitting between them.

The chain links TRBV5-6 to TRBJ1-6; D gene unclear. Germline CDR1 SGHDT, CDR2 YYEEEE. Between the trimmed V and J ends, which lost 2 bases and 7 bases, there was a span of 10 bases. The CDR3 contains 14 residues. The CDR3 bases are TGTGCCAGCAGCTTATCGGCGGGAAATTCACCCCTCCACTTT. It specifies CASSLSAGNSPLHF.

This chain connects TRBV9 to TRBJ1-1; D might be TRBD1 (6 bases). The CDR3 is made up of 14 amino acids. Between the trimmed V and J ends, which lost 3 bases and 0 bases, there was a span of 9 bases. Germline V CDR1 and CDR2: SGDLS, YYNGEE. The DNA of the CDR3 is TGTGCCAGCAGCGCAAGGGACATGAACACTGAAGCTTTCTTT. Protein: CASSARDMNTEAFF. Complete variable domain (other parts from reference TRBV9 and TRBJ1-1): DSGVTQTPKHLITATGQRVTLRCSPRSGDLSVYWYQQSLDQGLQFLIQYYNGEERAKGNILERFSAQQFPDLHSELNLSSLELGDSALYFCASSARDMNTEAFFGQGTRLTVV.

The chain is built from TRBV5-1 and TRBJ2-1; the match to TRBD2 covers 13 bases. Germline CDR1 is SGHRS and CDR2 is YFSETQ. The CDR3 length is 15 residues. V was pared by 5 bases and J by 10 bases, with 9 bases of the junction left unmatched. CDR3 residues: CASSNRTSGGSEQFF. CDR3 DNA sequence: TGCGCCAGCAGTAACCGGACTAGCGGGGGTTCCGAGCAGTTCTTC.

The CDR3, as DNA: TGTGCCAGTATGGGACAGGGTATTCAGCCCCAGCATTTT. Translation gives CASMGQGIQPQHF. This chain links TRBV19 with TRBJ1-5, with TRBD1 matching over 9 bases. With 7 bases clipped from V and 6 bases from J, the junction kept 4 bases outside the gene matches. The CDR3 contains 13 residues. Germline values: CDR1 LNHDA, CDR2 SQIVND (reference sequence).